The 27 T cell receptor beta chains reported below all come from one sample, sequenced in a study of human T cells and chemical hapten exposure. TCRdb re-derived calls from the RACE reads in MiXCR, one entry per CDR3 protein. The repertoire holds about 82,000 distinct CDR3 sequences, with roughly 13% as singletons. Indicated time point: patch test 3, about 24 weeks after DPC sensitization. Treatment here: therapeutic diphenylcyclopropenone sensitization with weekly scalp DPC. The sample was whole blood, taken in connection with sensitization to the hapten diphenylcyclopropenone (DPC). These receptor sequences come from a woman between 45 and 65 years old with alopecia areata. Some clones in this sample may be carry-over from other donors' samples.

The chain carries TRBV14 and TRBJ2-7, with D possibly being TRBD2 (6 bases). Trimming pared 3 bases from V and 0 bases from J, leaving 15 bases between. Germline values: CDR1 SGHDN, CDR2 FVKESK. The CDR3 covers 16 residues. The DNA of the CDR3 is TGTGCCAGCAGCCAGACTAGGAAGCTAGCCTCCTACGAGCAGTACTTC. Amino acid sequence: CASSQTRKLASYEQYF. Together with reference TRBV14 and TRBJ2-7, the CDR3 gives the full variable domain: EAGVTQFPSHSVIEKGQTVTLRCDPISGHDNLYWYRRVMGKEIKFLLHFVKESKQDESGMPNNRFLAERTGGTYSTLKVQPAELEDSGVYFCASSQTRKLASYEQYFGPGTRLTVT.

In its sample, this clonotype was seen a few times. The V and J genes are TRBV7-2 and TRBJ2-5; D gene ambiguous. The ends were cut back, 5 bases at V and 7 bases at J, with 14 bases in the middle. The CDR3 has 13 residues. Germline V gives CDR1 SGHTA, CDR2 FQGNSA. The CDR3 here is CASSQVIKGTQYF. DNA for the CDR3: TGTGCCAGCAGCCAAGTTATAAAGGGGACCCAGTACTTC.

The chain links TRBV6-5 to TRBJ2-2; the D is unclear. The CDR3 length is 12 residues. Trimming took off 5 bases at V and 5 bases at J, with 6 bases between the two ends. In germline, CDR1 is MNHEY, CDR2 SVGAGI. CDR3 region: CASSDITGELFF. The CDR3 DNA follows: TGTGCCAGCAGTGACATTACCGGGGAGCTGTTTTTT.

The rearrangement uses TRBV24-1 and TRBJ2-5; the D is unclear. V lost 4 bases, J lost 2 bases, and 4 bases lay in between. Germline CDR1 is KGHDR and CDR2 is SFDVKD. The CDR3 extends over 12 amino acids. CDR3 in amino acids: CATSDLQETQYF. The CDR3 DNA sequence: TGTGCCACCAGTGACCTACAAGAGACCCAGTACTTC.

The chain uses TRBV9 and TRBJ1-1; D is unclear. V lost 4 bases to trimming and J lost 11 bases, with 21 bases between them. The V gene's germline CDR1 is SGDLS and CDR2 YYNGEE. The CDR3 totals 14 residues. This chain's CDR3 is CASSSPSGRGRAFF. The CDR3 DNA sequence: TGTGCCAGCAGCTCCCCTTCCGGGCGAGGAAGGGCTTTCTTT. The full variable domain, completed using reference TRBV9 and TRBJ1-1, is DSGVTQTPKHLITATGQRVTLRCSPRSGDLSVYWYQQSLDQGLQFLIQYYNGEERAKGNILERFSAQQFPDLHSELNLSSLELGDSALYFCASSSPSGRGRAFFGQGTRLTVV.

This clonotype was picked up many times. Here the CDR3 DNA reads TGCAGTGCTAGACAGGGGTTCGTCTACGAGCAGTACTTC. It specifies CSARQGFVYEQYF. J is TRBJ2-7 and V is TRBV20-1, with D maybe TRBD1 (6 bases). Trimming took off 2 bases at V and 3 bases at J, with 11 bases between the two ends. Germline V lookup: CDR1 DFQATT, CDR2 SNEGSKA (reference sequence). This CDR3 is built from 13 residues.

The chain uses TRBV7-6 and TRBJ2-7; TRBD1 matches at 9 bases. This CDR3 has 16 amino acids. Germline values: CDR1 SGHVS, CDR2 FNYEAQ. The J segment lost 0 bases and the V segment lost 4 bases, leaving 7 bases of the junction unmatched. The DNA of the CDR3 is TGTGCCAGCAGCTCCCGGACAGGGGAGGCCTCCTACGAGCAGTACTTC. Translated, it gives CASSSRTGEASYEQYF. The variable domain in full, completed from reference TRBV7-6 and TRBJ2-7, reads GAGVSQSPRYKVTKRGQDVALRCDPISGHVSLYWYRQALGQGPEFLTYFNYEAQQDKSGLPNDRFSAERPEGSISTLTIQRTEQRDSAMYRCASSSRTGEASYEQYFGPGTRLTVT.

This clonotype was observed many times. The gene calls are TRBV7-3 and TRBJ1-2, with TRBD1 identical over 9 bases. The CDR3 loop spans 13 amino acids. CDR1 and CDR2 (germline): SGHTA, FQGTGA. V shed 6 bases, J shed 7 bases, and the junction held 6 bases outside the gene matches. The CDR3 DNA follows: TGTGCCAGCAGTCCGGACAGGGGACGTGGCTACACCTTC. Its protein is CASSPDRGRGYTF.

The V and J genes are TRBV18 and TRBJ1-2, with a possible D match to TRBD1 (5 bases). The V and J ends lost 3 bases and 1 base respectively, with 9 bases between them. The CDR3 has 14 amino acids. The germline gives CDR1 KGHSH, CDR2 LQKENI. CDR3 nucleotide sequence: TGTGCCAGCTCACCGGGAGGGGTTAACTATGGCTACACCTTC. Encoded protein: CASSPGGVNYGYTF.

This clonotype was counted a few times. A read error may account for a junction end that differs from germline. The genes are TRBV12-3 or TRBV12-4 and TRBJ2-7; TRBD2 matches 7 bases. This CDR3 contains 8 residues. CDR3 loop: CASWGGNF. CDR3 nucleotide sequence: TGTGCCAGCTGGGGAGGGAACTTC.

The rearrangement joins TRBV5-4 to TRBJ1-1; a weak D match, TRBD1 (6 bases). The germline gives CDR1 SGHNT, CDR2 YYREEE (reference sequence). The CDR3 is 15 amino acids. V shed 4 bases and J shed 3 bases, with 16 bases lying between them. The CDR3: CASSPQQGYYTEAFF. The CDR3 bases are TGTGCCAGCAGCCCTCAACAGGGTTATTACACTGAAGCTTTCTTT. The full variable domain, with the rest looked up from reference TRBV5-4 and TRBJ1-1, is ETGVTQSPTHLIKTRGQQVTLRCSSQSGHNTVSWYQQALGQGPQFIFQYYREEENGRGNFPPRFSGLQFPNYSSELNVNALELDDSALYLCASSPQQGYYTEAFFGQGTRLTVV.

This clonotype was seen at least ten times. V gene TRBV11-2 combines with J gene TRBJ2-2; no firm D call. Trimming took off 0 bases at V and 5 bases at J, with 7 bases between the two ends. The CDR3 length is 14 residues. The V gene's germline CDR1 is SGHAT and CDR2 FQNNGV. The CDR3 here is CASSLELGTGELFF. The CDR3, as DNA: TGTGCCAGCAGCTTAGAGTTGGGAACCGGGGAGCTGTTTTTT.

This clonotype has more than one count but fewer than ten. The CDR3 nucleotides are TGTGCCAGCAGCTTAGGGCCAACAGGAAGGGCTGAAGCTTTCTTT. Translating it yields CASSLGPTGRAEAFF. The chain has TRBV13 and TRBJ1-1; D perhaps matches TRBD1 (5 bases). The CDR3 spans 15 residues. V gave up 0 bases and J gave up 6 bases, with 14 bases separating them. The germline V gene encodes CDR1 PRHDT and CDR2 FYEKMQ (reference sequence).

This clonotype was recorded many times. The DNA of the CDR3 is TGCGCCAGCAGCCCACGTACGGGACTAGCGGCTACAGATACGCAGTATTTT. Translating it yields CASSPRTGLAATDTQYF. The V gene is TRBV5-1, the J gene TRBJ2-3; 11 bases fit TRBD2. After removal of 4 bases from V and 3 bases from J, the junction contained 10 bases not matched to a gene. The CDR3 loop spans 17 amino acids. Germline V gene lookup returns CDR1 SGHRS and CDR2 YFSETQ.

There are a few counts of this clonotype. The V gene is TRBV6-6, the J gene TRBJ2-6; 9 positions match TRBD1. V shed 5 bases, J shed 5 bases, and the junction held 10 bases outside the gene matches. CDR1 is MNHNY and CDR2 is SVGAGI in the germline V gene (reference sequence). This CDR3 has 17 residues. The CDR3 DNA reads TGTGCCAGCAGTCAAACAGGGGGCGCTTCTCGGGCCAACGTCCTGACTTTC. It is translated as CASSQTGGASRANVLTF.

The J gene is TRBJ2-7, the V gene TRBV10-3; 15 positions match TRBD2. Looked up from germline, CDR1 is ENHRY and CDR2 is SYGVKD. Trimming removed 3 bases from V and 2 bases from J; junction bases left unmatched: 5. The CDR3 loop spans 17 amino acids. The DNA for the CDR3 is TGTGCCATCAGTGACCCCGGGACTAGCGGGAGGACCTACGAGCAGTACTTC. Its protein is CAISDPGTSGRTYEQYF.

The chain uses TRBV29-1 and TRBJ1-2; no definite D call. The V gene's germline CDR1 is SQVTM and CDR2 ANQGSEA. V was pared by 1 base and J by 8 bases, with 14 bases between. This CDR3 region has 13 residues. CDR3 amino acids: CSVEGVGRSGYTF. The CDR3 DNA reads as TGCAGCGTTGAAGGGGTGGGAAGGTCCGGCTACACCTTC.

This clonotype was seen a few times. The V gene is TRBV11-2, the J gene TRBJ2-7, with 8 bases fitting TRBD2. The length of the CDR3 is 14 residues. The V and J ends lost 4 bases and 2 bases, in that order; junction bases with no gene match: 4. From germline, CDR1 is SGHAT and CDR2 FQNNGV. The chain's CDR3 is CASSSYGRAYEQYF. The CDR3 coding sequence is TGTGCCAGCAGCTCTTACGGGAGGGCCTACGAGCAGTACTTC.

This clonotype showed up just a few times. CDR3 nucleotide sequence: TGCAGCGTTTTATCGGCCACGAACACTGAAGCTTTCTTT. Translating gives CSVLSATNTEAFF. J is TRBJ1-1 and V is TRBV29-1; D gene ambiguous. The CDR3 loop spans 13 amino acids. Germline-derived CDR1 and CDR2 are SQVTM and ANQGSEA. V lost 5 bases to trimming and J lost 1 base, with 11 bases between them. Supplemented by reference TRBV29-1 and TRBJ1-1, the full variable domain reads SAVISQKPSRDICQRGTSLTIQCQVDSQVTMMFWYRQQPGQSLTLIATANQGSEATYESGFVIDKFPISRPNLTFSTLTVSNMSPEDSSIYLCSVLSATNTEAFFGQGTRLTVV.

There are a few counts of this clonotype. The CDR3 protein is CASSIDRGRYTF. The CDR3 nucleotides are TGCGCCAGCAGCATTGACAGGGGGCGGTACACCTTC. This sequence joins TRBV5-1 and TRBJ1-2, with 10 nucleotides matching TRBD1. The germline gives CDR1 SGHRS, CDR2 YFSETQ. There are 12 residues in the CDR3. J lost 11 bases, V lost 4 bases, and 5 bases had no gene match.

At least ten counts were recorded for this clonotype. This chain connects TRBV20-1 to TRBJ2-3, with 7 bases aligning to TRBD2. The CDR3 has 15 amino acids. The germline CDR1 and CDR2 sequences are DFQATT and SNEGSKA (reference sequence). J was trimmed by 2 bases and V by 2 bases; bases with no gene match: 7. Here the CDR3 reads CSARTTSYSTDTQYF. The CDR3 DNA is TGCAGTGCTAGAACGACTAGCTACTCCACAGATACGCAGTATTTT.

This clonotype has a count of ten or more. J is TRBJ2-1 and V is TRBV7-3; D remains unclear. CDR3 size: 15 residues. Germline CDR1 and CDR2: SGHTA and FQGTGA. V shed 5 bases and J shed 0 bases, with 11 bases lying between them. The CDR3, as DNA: TGTGCCAGCAGCCGTACACTGAGCTCCTACAATGAGCAGTTCTTC. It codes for CASSRTLSSYNEQFF.

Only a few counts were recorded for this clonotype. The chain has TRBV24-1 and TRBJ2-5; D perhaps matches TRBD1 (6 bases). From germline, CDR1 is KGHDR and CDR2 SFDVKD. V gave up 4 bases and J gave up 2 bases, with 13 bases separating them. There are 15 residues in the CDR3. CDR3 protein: CATSDPGQFQETQYF. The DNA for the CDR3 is TGTGCCACCAGTGACCCTGGACAGTTTCAAGAGACCCAGTACTTC.

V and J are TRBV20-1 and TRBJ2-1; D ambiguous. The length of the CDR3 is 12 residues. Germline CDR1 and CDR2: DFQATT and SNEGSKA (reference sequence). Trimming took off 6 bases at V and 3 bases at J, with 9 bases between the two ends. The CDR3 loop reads CSATTVYNEQFF. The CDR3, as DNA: TGCAGTGCAACGACCGTCTACAATGAGCAGTTCTTC.

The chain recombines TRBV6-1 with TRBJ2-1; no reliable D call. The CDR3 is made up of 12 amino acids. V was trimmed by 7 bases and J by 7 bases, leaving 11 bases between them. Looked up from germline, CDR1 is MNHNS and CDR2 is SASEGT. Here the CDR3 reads CASTISRNEQFF. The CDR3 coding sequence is TGTGCCAGCACCATCAGCCGGAATGAGCAGTTCTTC.

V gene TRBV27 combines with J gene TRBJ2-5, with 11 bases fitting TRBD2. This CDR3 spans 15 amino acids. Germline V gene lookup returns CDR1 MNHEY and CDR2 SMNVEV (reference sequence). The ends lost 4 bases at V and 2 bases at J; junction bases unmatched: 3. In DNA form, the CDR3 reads TGTGCCAGCAGTTGGCTAGCGGGAGGACAAGAGACCCAGTACTTC. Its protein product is CASSWLAGGQETQYF.

The CDR3 region is CASSLRGTFIEKLFF. The CDR3 DNA reads as TGTGCCAGCAGCTTAAGGGGGACATTCATTGAAAAACTGTTTTTT. The chain carries TRBV7-9 and TRBJ1-4, with D possibly TRBD1 on 6 matching bases. The V and J ends lost 2 bases and 7 bases respectively, with 14 bases between them. CDR3 length: 15 amino acids. Germline V CDR1 and CDR2: SEHNR, FQNEAQ (reference sequence).